This T cell receptor beta chain is from a study of blood T cell repertoires in COVID-19. Original processing notes: Estimates of nucleated cell counts were drawn from the amplification of reference gene primers. Using immunoSEQ multiplex PCR, the repertoire was profiled, and TCRdb retains in-frame clones only, with some absent. The DNA was the basis for D and trimming; V, J and clone size are from that table. The table includes about 80,000 clones, about 85% detected once. V shed 3 bases and J 5 bases; nucleotides not matched to a gene: 5. This CDR3 has 14 residues. Germline values: CDR1 SGHAT, CDR2 FQNNGV.

The V call is TRBV11-2, the J call TRBJ2-7; TRBD1 matches at 9 bases. This clonotype was sampled from a man older than 75 with active or convalescent COVID-19. Sequencing input: peripheral blood. CDR3 sequence (DNA): TGTGCCAGCAGCTTTCGGGACAGGGTCCACGAGCAGTACGTC. Amino acids: CASSFRDRVHEQYV.